Each of the 23 T cell receptor beta chains below was sequenced from the same sample in a study of CD8+ T cells in alopecia areata. Following RNA extraction, reverse transcription yielded cDNA that acted as the sequencing template. Data came from immunoSEQ multiplex PCR; TCRdb stores just in-frame clones and leaves some out. The data show some 120,000 clones, about 46% seen once. The material sequenced was NKG2D-low CD8+ T cells sorted from blood. These receptor sequences come from a human donor with alopecia areata.

V is TRBV29-1 and J is TRBJ2-3, with TRBD2 matching 11 bases. With V trimmed by 6 bases and J by 4 bases, 18 bases remained unmatched. The germline V gene encodes CDR1 SQVTM and CDR2 ANQGSEA. This CDR3 has 18 amino acids. The CDR3: CSVRRVAGGQNGADTQYF. In nucleotides, the CDR3 is TGCAGCGTACGCAGGGTAGCGGGGGGGCAGAATGGGGCAGATACGCAGTATTTT.

The chain joins TRBV30 to TRBJ2-1; perhaps TRBD2 as D (6 bases). The CDR3 runs 12 residues. Germline loops: CDR1 GTSNPN, CDR2 SVGIG (reference sequence). With 5 bases removed from V and 5 bases from J, the gap between germline ends came to 10 bases. This chain's CDR3 is CAWEEGNNEQFF. The DNA of the CDR3 is TGTGCCTGGGAGGAGGGGAACAATGAGCAGTTCTTC.

The chain has TRBV29-1 and TRBJ1-2; tentative D call: TRBD1 (5 bases). There are 8 residues in the CDR3. Trimming took off 7 bases at V and 13 bases at J, with 10 bases between the two ends. The germline V gene encodes CDR1 SQVTM and CDR2 ANQGSEA. The CDR3 sequence is CSADGGTF. Here the CDR3 DNA reads TGCAGCGCTGATGGGGGCACCTTC.

This chain joins TRBV15 and TRBJ2-7, with TRBD1 matching over 7 bases. V lost 0 bases and J lost 0; bases outside the gene matches: 8. CDR1 is LNHNV, CDR2 YYDKDF, per germline (reference sequence). The length of the CDR3 is 17 residues. CDR3 in amino acids: CATSRDKTGKLSYEQYF. The DNA for the CDR3 is TGTGCCACCAGCAGAGATAAGACAGGGAAGCTCTCCTACGAGCAGTACTTC.

This clone has a handful of counts. The chain recombines TRBV29-1 with TRBJ1-1; 7 nucleotides agree with TRBD1. From germline, CDR1 is SQVTM and CDR2 ANQGSEA. The CDR3 has 15 residues. The junction had 11 bases not matched to a gene; V was cut back by 0 bases and J by 7 bases. The DNA of the CDR3 is TGCAGCGTTGAAGATGGGAGGGGGCGTGAGTTTGAAGCTTTCTTT. Translated: CSVEDGRGREFEAFF.

The rearrangement uses TRBV29-1 and TRBJ2-7, with D possibly matching TRBD1 (5 bases). The V end was cut by 7 bases, the J end by 2 bases, with 15 bases between. Per the germline V gene, CDR1 is SQVTM and CDR2 is ANQGSEA. The CDR3 extends over 13 amino acids. CDR3 nucleotide sequence: TGCAGCGCACAGGACGAGGCCCCCTACGAGCAGTACTTC. This gives the protein CSAQDEAPYEQYF.

This clone was counted a few times. The gene calls are TRBV29-1 and TRBJ2-7; D not resolved. The germline V gene has CDR1 SQVTM and CDR2 ANQGSEA. Trimming cost V 4 bases and J 6 bases, with 16 bases left between them. The CDR3 covers 13 residues. DNA for the CDR3: TGCAGCGTTGTGGCACTTAAAATGGGCGAGCAGTACTTC. It encodes CSVVALKMGEQYF.

The V call is TRBV7-8, the J call TRBJ2-1, with TRBD2 as a possible D gene (6 bases). Germline V gene lookup returns CDR1 SGHVS and CDR2 FQNEAQ. The CDR3 has 13 amino acids. V gave up 0 bases and J gave up 8 bases, with 8 bases separating them. The CDR3 spells CASSLAWGDEQFF. The CDR3 DNA reads as TGTGCCAGCAGCTTAGCCTGGGGGGATGAGCAGTTCTTC.

V is TRBV27 and J is TRBJ1-2; 7 nucleotides match TRBD1. The CDR3 totals 14 residues. Germline V gene lookup returns CDR1 MNHEY and CDR2 SMNVEV (reference sequence). Trimming cost V 6 bases and J 3 bases; bases outside gene matches: 7. The CDR3 nucleotides are TGTGCCAGCAGCCTGACAGGGACAGACTATGGCTACACCTTC. Translating it yields CASSLTGTDYGYTF.

V is TRBV5-1 and J is TRBJ2-4; TRBD1 agrees at 9 bases. The ends lost 4 bases at V and 7 bases at J; junction bases unmatched: 3. The CDR3 loop spans 13 amino acids. Germline CDR1 SGHRS, CDR2 YFSETQ. The chain's CDR3 is CASSVDRGNIQYF. The CDR3 DNA is TGCGCCAGCAGCGTCGACAGGGGGAACATTCAGTACTTC.

The chain employs TRBV6-4 and TRBJ2-3, with D unclear. Germline CDR1 is MRHNA and CDR2 is SNTAGT. V lost 0 bases and J 2 bases, leaving 3 bases between the germline ends. The CDR3 has 13 amino acids. The CDR3 reads CASSDSNTDTQYF. The CDR3 region has the DNA TGTGCCAGCAGTGACTCCAACACAGATACGCAGTATTTT.

The V and J genes are TRBV29-1 and TRBJ2-2; no clear D. With 5 bases removed from V and 0 bases from J, the gap between germline ends came to 7 bases. Germline CDR1 reads SQVTM; CDR2 reads ANQGSEA. The length of the CDR3 is 13 residues. As DNA, the CDR3 is TGCAGCGTTCTACCTCCGAACACCGGGGAGCTGTTTTTT. It translates to CSVLPPNTGELFF.

This chain connects TRBV9 to TRBJ1-1; possible D gene TRBD1, 5 bases. The CDR3 loop spans 14 amino acids. Germline CDR1 reads SGDLS; CDR2 reads YYNGEE. V was pared by 4 bases and J by 1 base, with 11 bases between. CDR3 DNA sequence: TGTGCCAGCAGCCCCCTCCAGGGGAACACTGAAGCTTTCTTT. This gives the protein CASSPLQGNTEAFF.

This chain uses TRBV7-9 with TRBJ2-1; D possibly corresponds to TRBD2 (6 bases). V lost 4 bases and J 4 bases, leaving 14 bases between the germline ends. Germline loops: CDR1 SEHNR, CDR2 FQNEAQ (reference sequence). The CDR3 runs to 15 residues. The DNA for the CDR3 is TGTGCCAGCAGCTCACCGGGACTCGATTACAATGAGCAGTTCTTC. Its protein product is CASSSPGLDYNEQFF.

This clone was picked up a small number of times. The chain carries TRBV29-1 and TRBJ2-7; 7 bases are a match to TRBD2. The CDR3 has 13 amino acids. Unmatched junction bases numbered 5, after V lost 6 bases and J lost 0 bases. Germline loops: CDR1 SQVTM, CDR2 ANQGSEA. This CDR3 reads CSVLAPSSYEQYF. The DNA of the CDR3 is TGCAGCGTACTAGCGCCCAGCTCCTACGAGCAGTACTTC.

This chain connects TRBV29-1 to TRBJ1-1; no clear D gene. Per the germline V gene, CDR1 is SQVTM and CDR2 is ANQGSEA. The V and J ends lost 7 bases and 6 bases respectively, with 9 bases between them. The CDR3 is 10 amino acids. The CDR3 here is CSGLESEAFF. Here the CDR3 DNA reads TGCAGCGGCCTGGAGTCTGAAGCTTTCTTT.

Turning to this clone: Compared with germline, one end of the junction differs, possibly owing to a read error. Other DNA sequences in the same sample also yield this CDR3. The rearrangement uses TRBV7-7 and TRBJ2-1; a possible D gene is TRBD2 (5 bases). Germline CDR1 reads SSHAT; CDR2 reads FNYEAQ (reference sequence). This CDR3 comprises 15 residues. In DNA form, the CDR3 reads TGTGCTAGCAGCTTAGCGTCAGGAGGTCTGGATGAGCAGTTCTTC. This gives the protein CASSLASGGLDEQFF.

The rearrangement joins TRBV30 to TRBJ1-3; unclear D gene. CDR1 is GTSNPN, CDR2 SVGIG, per germline (reference sequence). This CDR3 comprises 11 residues. Trimming pared 2 bases from V and 2 bases from J, leaving 1 base between. The CDR3 here is CAWSTGNTIYF. The CDR3 DNA follows: TGTGCCTGGAGTACTGGAAACACCATATATTTT.

This chain connects TRBV4-1 to TRBJ2-7, with 9 positions matching TRBD2. The CDR3 is 14 residues long. CDR1 is MGHRA and CDR2 is YSYEKL in the germline V gene. V was clipped by 0 bases and J by 6 bases; unmatched bases: 3. The CDR3 sequence: CASSQDRLAVEQYF. CDR3 nucleotide sequence: TGCGCCAGCAGCCAAGATAGACTAGCGGTCGAGCAGTACTTC.

This clone came up a few times. This sequence joins TRBV2 and TRBJ2-7; D is possibly TRBD1 (5 bases). Germline lookup yields CDR1 SNHLY and CDR2 FYNNEI. Deletions cut 6 bases from V and 6 bases from J, with 9 bases between. This CDR3 has 11 amino acids. The CDR3 region has the DNA TGTGCCAGCAGAGCAGGGTTCGAGCAGTACTTC. As protein: CASRAGFEQYF.

This clone was observed a single time. The rearrangement links TRBV9 to TRBJ2-7, with 11 bases identical to TRBD2. V gave up 4 bases and J gave up 6 bases; unmatched junction bases: 6. This CDR3 is 14 amino acids long. Germline V CDR1 and CDR2: SGDLS, YYNGEE. CDR3 loop: CASSLTGTSGEQYF. In nucleotides, the CDR3 is TGTGCCAGCAGCCTCACCGGGACTAGCGGCGAGCAGTACTTC.

In its sample, this clone was seen a few times. The gene calls are TRBV5-1 and TRBJ1-1; unclear D gene. Germline V gene sequence: CDR1 SGHRS, CDR2 YFSETQ. This CDR3 is built from 13 residues. V gave up 1 base and J gave up 1 base, with 5 bases separating them. The CDR3 loop is CASSLNRNTEAFF. The CDR3 DNA sequence: TGCGCCAGCAGCTTGAACAGGAACACTGAAGCTTTCTTT.

This chain uses TRBV29-1 with TRBJ2-7; the D gene is possibly TRBD2 (7 bases). The CDR3 is made up of 14 amino acids. The V gene's germline CDR1 is SQVTM and CDR2 ANQGSEA. V lost 3 bases and J 1 base, leaving 13 bases between the germline ends. Here the CDR3 DNA reads TGCAGCGTTGATGGCGGGGGCACTTCCTACGAGCAGTACTTC. Its translation is CSVDGGGTSYEQYF.